The TCR beta chain described here comes from a study of blood T cell repertoires in COVID-19. Study-wide background: The samples span acute and convalescent COVID-19 from the United States, Italy and Spain. PBMCs, B-cell-depleted T cells, or T cells provided the cDNA or gDNA that made up the material.

Those enrolled in Seattle joined during active infection and were followed longitudinally afterward. Sequencing was performed with immunoSEQ multiplex PCR; in TCRdb, only in-frame clones are kept and a portion is missing. The sample has hundreds of thousands of clones, roughly 90% seen once. The CDR3 totals 13 residues. Germline values: CDR1 SGDLS, CDR2 YYNGEE. Trimming removed 5 bases at V and 9 bases at J, with 16 bases between. The sequence was obtained from a woman aged 70 to 79 with COVID-19, enrolled during active disease. The sequenced material came from peripheral blood. This chain links TRBV9 with TRBJ2-3, with D perhaps TRBD2 (6 bases). The CDR3 nucleotides read TGTGCCAGCAGTACAAACCTCCGGGAGACGCAGTATTTT. Translation gives CASSTNLRETQYF.